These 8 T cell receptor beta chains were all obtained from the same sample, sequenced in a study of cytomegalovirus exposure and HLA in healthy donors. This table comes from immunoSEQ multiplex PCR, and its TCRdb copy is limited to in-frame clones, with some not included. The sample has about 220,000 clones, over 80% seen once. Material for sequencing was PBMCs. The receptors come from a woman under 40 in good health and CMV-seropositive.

CDR3 sequence reads: CATSRVRTSGYNEQFF. The CDR3, as DNA: TGTGCCACCAGCAGAGTGAGGACTAGCGGCTACAATGAGCAGTTCTTC. The chain is built from TRBV15 and TRBJ2-1, with TRBD2 matching over 10 bases. V shed 1 base and J 3 bases; nucleotides not matched to a gene: 3. The germline CDR1 and CDR2 sequences are LNHNV and YYDKDF (reference sequence). The CDR3 totals 16 residues.

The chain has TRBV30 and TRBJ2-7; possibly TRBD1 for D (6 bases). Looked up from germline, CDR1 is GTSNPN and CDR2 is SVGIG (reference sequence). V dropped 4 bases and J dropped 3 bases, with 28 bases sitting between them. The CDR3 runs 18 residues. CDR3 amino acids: CAWTTQRMFGARGYEQYF. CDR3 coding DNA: TGTGCCTGGACCACACAAAGGATGTTTGGGGCCAGGGGCTACGAGCAGTACTTC.

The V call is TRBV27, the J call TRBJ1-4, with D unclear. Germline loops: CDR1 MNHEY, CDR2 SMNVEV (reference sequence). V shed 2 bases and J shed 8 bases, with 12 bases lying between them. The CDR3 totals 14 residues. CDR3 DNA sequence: TGTGCCAGCAGTTTACACCTGGTTTCCGAAAAACTGTTTTTT. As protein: CASSLHLVSEKLFF. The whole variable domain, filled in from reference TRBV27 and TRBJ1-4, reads EAQVTQNPRYLITVTGKKLTVTCSQNMNHEYMSWYRQDPGLGLRQIYYSMNVEVTDKGDVPEGYKVSRKEKRNFPLILESPSPNQTSLYFCASSLHLVSEKLFFGSGTQLSVL.

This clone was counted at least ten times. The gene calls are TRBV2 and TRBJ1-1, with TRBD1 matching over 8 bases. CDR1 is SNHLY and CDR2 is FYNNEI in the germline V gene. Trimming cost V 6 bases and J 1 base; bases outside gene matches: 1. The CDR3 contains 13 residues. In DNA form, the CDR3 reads TGTGCCAGCAGCGGACAGGGGAACACTGAAGCTTTCTTT. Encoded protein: CASSGQGNTEAFF.

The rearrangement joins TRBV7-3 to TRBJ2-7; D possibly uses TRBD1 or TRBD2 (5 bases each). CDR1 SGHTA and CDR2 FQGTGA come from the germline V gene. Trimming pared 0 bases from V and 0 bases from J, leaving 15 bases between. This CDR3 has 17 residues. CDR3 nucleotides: TGTGCCAGCAGCTTAACCGCCTTAGGTGGGACCTCCTACGAGCAGTACTTC. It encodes CASSLTALGGTSYEQYF.

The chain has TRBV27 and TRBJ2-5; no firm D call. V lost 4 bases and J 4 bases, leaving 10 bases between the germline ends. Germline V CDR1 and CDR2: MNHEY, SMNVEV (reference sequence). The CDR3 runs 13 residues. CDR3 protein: CASSSRLGETQYF. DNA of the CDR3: TGTGCCAGCAGTTCCCGGCTGGGAGAGACCCAGTACTTC.

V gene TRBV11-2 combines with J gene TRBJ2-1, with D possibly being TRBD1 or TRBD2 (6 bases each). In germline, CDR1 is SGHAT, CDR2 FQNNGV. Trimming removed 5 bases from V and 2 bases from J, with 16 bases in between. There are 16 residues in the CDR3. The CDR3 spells CASSTLGASAYNEQFF. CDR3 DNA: TGTGCCAGCAGCACCCTGGGGGCTAGCGCCTACAATGAGCAGTTCTTC.

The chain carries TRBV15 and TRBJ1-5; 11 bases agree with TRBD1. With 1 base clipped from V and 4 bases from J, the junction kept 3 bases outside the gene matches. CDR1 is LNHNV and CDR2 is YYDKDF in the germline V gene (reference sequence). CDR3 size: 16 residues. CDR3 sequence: CATSRAGTGGNQPQHF. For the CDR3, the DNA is TGTGCCACCAGCAGAGCCGGGACAGGGGGGAATCAGCCCCAGCATTTT.